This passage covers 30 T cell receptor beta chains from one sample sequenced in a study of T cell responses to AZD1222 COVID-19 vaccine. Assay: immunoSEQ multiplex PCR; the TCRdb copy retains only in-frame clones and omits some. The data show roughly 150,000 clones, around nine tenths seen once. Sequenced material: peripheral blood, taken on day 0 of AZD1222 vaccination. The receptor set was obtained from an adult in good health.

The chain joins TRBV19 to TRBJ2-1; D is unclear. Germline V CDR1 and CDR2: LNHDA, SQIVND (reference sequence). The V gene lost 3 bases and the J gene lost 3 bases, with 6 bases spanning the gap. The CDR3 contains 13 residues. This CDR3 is CASSISIYNEQFF. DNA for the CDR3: TGTGCCAGTAGTATCTCCATCTACAATGAGCAGTTCTTC.

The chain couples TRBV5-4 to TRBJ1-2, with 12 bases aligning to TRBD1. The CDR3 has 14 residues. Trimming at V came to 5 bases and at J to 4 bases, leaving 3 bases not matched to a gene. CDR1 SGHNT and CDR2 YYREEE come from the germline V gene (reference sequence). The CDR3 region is CASRPGQGAYGYTF. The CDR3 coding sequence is TGTGCCAGCAGGCCGGGACAGGGGGCCTATGGCTACACCTTC.

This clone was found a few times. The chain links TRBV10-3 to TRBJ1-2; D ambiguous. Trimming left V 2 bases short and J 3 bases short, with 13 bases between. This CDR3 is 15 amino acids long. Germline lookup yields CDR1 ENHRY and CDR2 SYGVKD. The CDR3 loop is CAISEPAQRDYGYTF. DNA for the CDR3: TGTGCCATCAGTGAGCCGGCCCAACGGGACTATGGCTACACCTTC.

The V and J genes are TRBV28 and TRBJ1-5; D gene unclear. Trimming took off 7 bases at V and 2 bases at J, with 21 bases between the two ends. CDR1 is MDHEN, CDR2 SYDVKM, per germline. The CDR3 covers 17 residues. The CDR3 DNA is TGTGCCAGCACCGTGTCACACCTCCTGAGGGGCAATCAGCCCCAGCATTTT. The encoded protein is CASTVSHLLRGNQPQHF.

This CDR3 reads CASSVDGGGPSTDTQYF. The CDR3 DNA is TGTGCCAGCAGCGTCGATGGCGGGGGGCCTAGCACAGATACGCAGTATTTT. V is TRBV9 and J is TRBJ2-3; TRBD2 matches 8 bases. The CDR3 spans 17 residues. The junction had 8 bases not matched to a gene; V was cut back by 2 bases and J by 0 bases. The germline gives CDR1 SGDLS, CDR2 YYNGEE.

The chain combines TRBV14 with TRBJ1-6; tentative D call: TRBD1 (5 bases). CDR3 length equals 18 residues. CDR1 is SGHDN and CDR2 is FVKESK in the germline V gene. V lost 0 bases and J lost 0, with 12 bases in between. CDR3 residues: CASSQETGSSSYNSPLHF. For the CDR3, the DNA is TGTGCCAGCAGCCAAGAAACAGGCTCGAGCTCCTATAATTCACCCCTCCACTTT. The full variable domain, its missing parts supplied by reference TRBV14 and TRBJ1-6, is EAGVTQFPSHSVIEKGQTVTLRCDPISGHDNLYWYRRVMGKEIKFLLHFVKESKQDESGMPNNRFLAERTGGTYSTLKVQPAELEDSGVYFCASSQETGSSSYNSPLHFGNGTRLTVT.

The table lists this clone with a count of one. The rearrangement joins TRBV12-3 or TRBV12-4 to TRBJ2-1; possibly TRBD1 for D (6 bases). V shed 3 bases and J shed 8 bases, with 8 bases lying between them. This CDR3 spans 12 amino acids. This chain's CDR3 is CASSFAGDEQFF. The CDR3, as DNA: TGTGCCAGCAGTTTCGCAGGGGATGAGCAGTTCTTC.

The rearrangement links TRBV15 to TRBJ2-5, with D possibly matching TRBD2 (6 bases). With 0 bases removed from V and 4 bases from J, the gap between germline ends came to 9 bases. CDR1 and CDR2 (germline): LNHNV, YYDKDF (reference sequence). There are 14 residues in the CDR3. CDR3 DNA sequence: TGTGCCACCAGCAGAGACCTGGGGGGAGAGACCCAGTACTTC. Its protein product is CATSRDLGGETQYF.

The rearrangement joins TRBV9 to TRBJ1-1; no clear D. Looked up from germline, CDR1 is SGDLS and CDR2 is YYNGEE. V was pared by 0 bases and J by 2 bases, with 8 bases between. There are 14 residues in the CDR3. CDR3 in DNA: TGTGCCAGCAGCGTAGGTACCGGTAACACTGAAGCTTTCTTT. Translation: CASSVGTGNTEAFF. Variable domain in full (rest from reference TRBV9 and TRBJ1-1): DSGVTQTPKHLITATGQRVTLRCSPRSGDLSVYWYQQSLDQGLQFLIQYYNGEERAKGNILERFSAQQFPDLHSELNLSSLELGDSALYFCASSVGTGNTEAFFGQGTRLTVV.

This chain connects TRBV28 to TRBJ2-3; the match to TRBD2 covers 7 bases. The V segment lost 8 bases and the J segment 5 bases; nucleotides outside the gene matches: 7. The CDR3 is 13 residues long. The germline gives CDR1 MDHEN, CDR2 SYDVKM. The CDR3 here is CASGTLAVDTQYF. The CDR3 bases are TGTGCCAGCGGTACGCTAGCGGTAGATACGCAGTATTTT.

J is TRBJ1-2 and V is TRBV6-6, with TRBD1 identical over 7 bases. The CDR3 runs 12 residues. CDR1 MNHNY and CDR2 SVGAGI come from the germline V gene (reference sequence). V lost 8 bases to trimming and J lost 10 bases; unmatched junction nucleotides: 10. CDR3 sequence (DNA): TGTGCCAGCTCAGGGGGTGTCCAGGCCTACACCTTC. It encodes CASSGGVQAYTF.

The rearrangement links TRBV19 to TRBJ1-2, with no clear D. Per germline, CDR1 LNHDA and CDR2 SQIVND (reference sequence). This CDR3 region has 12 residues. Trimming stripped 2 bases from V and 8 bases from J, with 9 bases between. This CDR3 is CASSITRGGYTF. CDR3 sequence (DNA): TGTGCCAGTAGTATAACTCGGGGAGGCTACACCTTC.

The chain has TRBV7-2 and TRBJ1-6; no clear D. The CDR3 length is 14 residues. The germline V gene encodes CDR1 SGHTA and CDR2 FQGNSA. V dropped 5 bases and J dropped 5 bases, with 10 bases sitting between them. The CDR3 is CASSTTGNNSPLHF. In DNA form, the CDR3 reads TGTGCCAGCAGCACCACGGGAAATAATTCACCCCTCCACTTT.

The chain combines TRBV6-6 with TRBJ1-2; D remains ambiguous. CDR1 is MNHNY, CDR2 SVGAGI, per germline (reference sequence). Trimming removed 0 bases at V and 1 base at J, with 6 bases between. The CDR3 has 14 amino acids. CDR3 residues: CASSYSKGNYGYTF. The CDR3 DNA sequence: TGTGCCAGCAGTTACTCAAAGGGTAACTATGGCTACACCTTC.

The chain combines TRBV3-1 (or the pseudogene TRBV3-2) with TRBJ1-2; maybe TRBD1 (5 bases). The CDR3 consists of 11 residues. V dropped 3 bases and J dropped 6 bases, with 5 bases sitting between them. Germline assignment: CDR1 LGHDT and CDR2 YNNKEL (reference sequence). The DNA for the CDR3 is TGTGCCAGCAGCCAGGGGGATGGCTACACCTTC. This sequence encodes CASSQGDGYTF.

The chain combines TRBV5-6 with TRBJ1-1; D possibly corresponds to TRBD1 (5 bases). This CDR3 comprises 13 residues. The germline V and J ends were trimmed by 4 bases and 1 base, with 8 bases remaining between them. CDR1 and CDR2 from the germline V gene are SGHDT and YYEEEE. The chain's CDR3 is CASSGGTNTEAFF. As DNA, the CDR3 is TGTGCCAGCAGCGGGGGGACGAACACTGAAGCTTTCTTT.

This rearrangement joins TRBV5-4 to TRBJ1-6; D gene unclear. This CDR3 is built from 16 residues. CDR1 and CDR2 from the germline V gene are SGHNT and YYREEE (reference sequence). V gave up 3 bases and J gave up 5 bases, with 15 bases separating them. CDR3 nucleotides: TGTGCCAGCAGCTACGGGTGGGGTGTCGATAATTCACCCCTCCACTTT. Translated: CASSYGWGVDNSPLHF.

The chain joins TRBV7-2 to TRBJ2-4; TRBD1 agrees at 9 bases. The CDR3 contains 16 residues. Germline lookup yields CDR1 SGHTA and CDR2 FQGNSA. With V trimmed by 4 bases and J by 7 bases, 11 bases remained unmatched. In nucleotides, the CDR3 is TGTGCCAGCAGCTCACACGGGACAGGGTTAGGGAACATTCAGTACTTC. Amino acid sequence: CASSSHGTGLGNIQYF.

The DNA for the CDR3 is TGTGCCAGCAGCACGACTAGGGATACGCAGTATTTT. It translates to CASSTTRDTQYF. The rearrangement links TRBV7-2 to TRBJ2-3; maybe TRBD2 (6 bases). This CDR3 has 12 amino acids. Germline values: CDR1 SGHTA, CDR2 FQGNSA. The ends were cut back, 5 bases at V and 6 bases at J, with 9 bases in the middle.

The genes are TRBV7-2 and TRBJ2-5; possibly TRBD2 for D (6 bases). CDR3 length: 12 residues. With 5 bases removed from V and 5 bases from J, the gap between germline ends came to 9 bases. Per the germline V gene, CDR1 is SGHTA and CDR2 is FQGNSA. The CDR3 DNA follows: TGTGCCAGCAGCCCCGCGGGGGAGACCCAGTACTTC. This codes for CASSPAGETQYF.

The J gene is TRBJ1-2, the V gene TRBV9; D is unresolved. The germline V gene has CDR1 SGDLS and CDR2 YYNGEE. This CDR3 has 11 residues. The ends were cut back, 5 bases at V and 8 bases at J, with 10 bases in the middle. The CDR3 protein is CASRDPRGYTF. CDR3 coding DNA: TGTGCCAGCAGGGACCCACGGGGCTACACCTTC.

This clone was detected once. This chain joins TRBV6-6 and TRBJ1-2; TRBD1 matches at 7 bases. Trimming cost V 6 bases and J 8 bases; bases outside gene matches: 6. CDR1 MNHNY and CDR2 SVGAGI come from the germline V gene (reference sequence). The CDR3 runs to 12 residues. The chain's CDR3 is CASSLDRVGYTF. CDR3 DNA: TGTGCCAGCAGCCTAGACAGGGTCGGCTACACCTTC.

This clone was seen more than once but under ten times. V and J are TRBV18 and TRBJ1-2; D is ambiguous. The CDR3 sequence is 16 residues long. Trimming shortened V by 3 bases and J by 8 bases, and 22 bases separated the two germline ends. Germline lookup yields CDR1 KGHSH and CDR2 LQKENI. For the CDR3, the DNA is TGTGCCAGCTCACCTGATGGACCTGGGCCTGCTGGCGGCTACACCTTC. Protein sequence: CASSPDGPGPAGGYTF.

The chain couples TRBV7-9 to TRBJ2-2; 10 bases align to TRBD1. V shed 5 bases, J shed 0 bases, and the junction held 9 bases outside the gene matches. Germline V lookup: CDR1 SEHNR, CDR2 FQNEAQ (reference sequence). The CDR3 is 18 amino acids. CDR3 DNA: TGTGCCAGCAGCCCGTTGACAGGGGGCTATACGAACACCGGGGAGCTGTTTTTT. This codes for CASSPLTGGYTNTGELFF.

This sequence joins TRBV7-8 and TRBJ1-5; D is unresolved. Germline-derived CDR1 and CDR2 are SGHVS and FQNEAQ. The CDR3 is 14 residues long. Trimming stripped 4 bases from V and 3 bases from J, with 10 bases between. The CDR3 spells CASSSGTFNQPQHF. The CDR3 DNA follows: TGTGCCAGCAGCTCGGGCACTTTCAATCAGCCCCAGCATTTT.

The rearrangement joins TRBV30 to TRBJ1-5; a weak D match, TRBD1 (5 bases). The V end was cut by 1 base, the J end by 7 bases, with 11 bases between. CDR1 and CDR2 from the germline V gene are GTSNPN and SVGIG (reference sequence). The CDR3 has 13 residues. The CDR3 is CAWSGRGGQPQHF. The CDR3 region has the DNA TGTGCCTGGAGTGGAAGGGGCGGACAGCCCCAGCATTTT.

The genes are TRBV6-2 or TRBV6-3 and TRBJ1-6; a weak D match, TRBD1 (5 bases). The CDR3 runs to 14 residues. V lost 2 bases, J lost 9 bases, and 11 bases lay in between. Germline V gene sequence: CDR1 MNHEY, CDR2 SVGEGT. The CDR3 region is CASSYGQGGSPLHF. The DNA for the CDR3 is TGTGCCAGCAGTTACGGGCAGGGAGGTTCACCCCTCCACTTT.

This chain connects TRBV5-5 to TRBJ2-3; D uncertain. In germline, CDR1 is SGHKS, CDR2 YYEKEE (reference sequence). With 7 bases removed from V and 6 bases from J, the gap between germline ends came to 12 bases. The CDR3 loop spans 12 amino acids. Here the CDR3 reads CASGLEADTQYF. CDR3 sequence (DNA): TGTGCCAGCGGGCTAGAGGCGGATACGCAGTATTTT. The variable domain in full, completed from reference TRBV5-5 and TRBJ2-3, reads DAGVTQSPTHLIKTRGQQVTLRCSPISGHKSVSWYQQVLGQGPQFIFQYYEKEERGRGNFPDRFSARQFPNYSSELNVNALLLGDSALYLCASGLEADTQYFGPGTRLTVL.

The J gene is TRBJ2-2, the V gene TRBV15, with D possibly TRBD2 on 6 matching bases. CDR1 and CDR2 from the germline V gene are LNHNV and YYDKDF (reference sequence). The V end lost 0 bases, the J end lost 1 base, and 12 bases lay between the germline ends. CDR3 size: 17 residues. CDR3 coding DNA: TGTGCCACCAGCAGAGATTACGGGGGAGTGAACACCGGGGAGCTGTTTTTT. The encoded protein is CATSRDYGGVNTGELFF.

In nucleotides, the CDR3 is TGTGCCTGGTCCATCGTTCCAACTAATGAAAAACTGTTTTTT. Protein: CAWSIVPTNEKLFF. The V gene is TRBV30, the J gene TRBJ1-4; no reliable D call. V shed 5 bases and J shed 0 bases, with 10 bases lying between them. CDR1 is GTSNPN, CDR2 SVGIG, per germline (reference sequence). The CDR3 has 14 residues. The whole variable domain, filled in from reference TRBV30 and TRBJ1-4, reads SQTIHQWPATLVQPVGSPLSLECTVEGTSNPNLYWYRQAAGRGLQLLFYSVGIGQISSEVPQNLSASRPQDRQFILSSKKLLLSDSGFYLCAWSIVPTNEKLFFGSGTQLSVL.